These 29 T cell receptor beta chains share one sample of origin, sequenced in a study of response to subunit inactivated influenza vaccine (dated by TCRdb to the late 2010s). The library relied on RT-PCR. Sequencing was carried out with an Illumina HiSeq 2500. Using fastp trimming at Q25 and MiXCR clonotype assembly, TCRdb reanalyzed the public sequencing data and kept in-frame beta chains. Under each unique CDR3 protein, matching rows form one entry showing the most common genes and DNA. This sample holds 600,000 to 850,000 distinct CDR3 sequences; about 14% were observed only once. Jointly, the top ten make up 7.5% to 8% of the sample. This specimen consisted of PBMCs from blood, obtained around 14 days before vaccination. The receptor set was obtained from a man aged 50-60 years who received an inactivated influenza vaccine. Donor details come from another sample of the same person, matched by shared clones.

In its sample, this clonotype was seen a few times. The chain employs TRBV2 and TRBJ1-2; 8 bases agree with TRBD1. Germline-derived CDR1 and CDR2 are SNHLY and FYNNEI. This CDR3 spans 13 amino acids. V was clipped by 6 bases and J by 3 bases; unmatched bases: 3. The DNA of the CDR3 is TGTGCCAGCAGCGGGGACAGGTACTATGGCTACACCTTC. Its protein product is CASSGDRYYGYTF. Full variable domain (remainder filled in from reference TRBV2 and TRBJ1-2): EPEVTQTPSHQVTQMGQEVILRCVPISNHLYFYWYRQILGQKVEFLVSFYNNEISEKSEIFDDQFSVERPDGSNFTLKIRSTKLEDSAMYFCASSGDRYYGYTFGSGTRLTVV.

The CDR3: CASSSLGGWTSGHFTGELFF. CDR3 sequence (DNA): TGTGCCAGCAGCTCCTTGGGGGGGTGGACTAGCGGCCACTTCACCGGGGAGCTGTTTTTT. This sequence joins TRBV11-2 and TRBJ2-2, with 10 positions matching TRBD2. V gave up 4 bases and J gave up 4 bases; unmatched junction bases: 18. This CDR3 has 20 residues. Germline-derived CDR1 and CDR2 are SGHAT and FQNNGV.

This clonotype has a handful of counts. This chain joins TRBV20-1 and TRBJ2-3, with D perhaps matching TRBD2 (6 bases). The V end lost 1 base, the J end lost 5 bases, and 10 bases lay between the germline ends. Germline V gene sequence: CDR1 DFQATT, CDR2 SNEGSKA (reference sequence). This CDR3 has 13 residues. CDR3 DNA sequence: TGCAGTGCTAGAGGCGTGGGGGGAGATACGCAGTATTTT. Its protein product is CSARGVGGDTQYF.

This clonotype was seen more than once but under ten times. The J gene is TRBJ2-5, the V gene TRBV10-3; D is undetermined. CDR1 is ENHRY, CDR2 SYGVKD, per germline. The CDR3 is 13 amino acids. Deletions cut 6 bases from V and 2 bases from J, with 10 bases between. The CDR3 nucleotides are TGTGCCATCAGCTCCTCCATTCAAGAGACCCAGTACTTC. It yields the protein CAISSSIQETQYF.

The sample holds a few counts of this clonotype. J is TRBJ2-3 and V is TRBV29-1; 7 bases match TRBD1. The CDR3 sequence is 13 residues long. CDR1 and CDR2 (germline): SQVTM, ANQGSEA. Losses at the gene ends were 6 bases for V and 2 bases for J; bases not matched to a gene: 5. CDR3: CSVKGTVTDTQYF. The CDR3 DNA sequence: TGCAGCGTGAAGGGGACAGTCACAGATACGCAGTATTTT.

This clonotype was detected a few times. V gene TRBV6-1 combines with J gene TRBJ2-7; tentatively, D is TRBD1 (6 bases). Trimming pared 1 base from V and 3 bases from J, leaving 10 bases between. This CDR3 is built from 14 residues. The germline gives CDR1 MNHNS, CDR2 SASEGT. CDR3 amino acids: CASSEGQELYEQYF. CDR3 DNA: TGTGCCAGCAGTGAAGGACAGGAACTCTACGAGCAGTACTTC.

For this clonotype: A much larger clone is a single base away; this may be a read error. Since the CDR3 does not end with the conserved phenylalanine or tryptophan, this likely comes from a read error. The rearrangement joins TRBV29-1 to TRBJ2-7, with D unresolved. Trimming shortened V by 0 bases and J by 10 bases, and 7 bases separated the two germline ends. Germline CDR1 reads SQVTM; CDR2 reads ANQGSEA. The CDR3 length is 10 residues. The CDR3 bases are TGCAGCGTTGAAGATCAGGTTCAGTACCTC. Its protein is CSVEDQVQYL.

The chain carries TRBV6-2 or TRBV6-3 and TRBJ2-5, with TRBD2 matching 12 bases. V gave up 2 bases and J gave up 7 bases; unmatched junction bases: 5. This CDR3 is built from 15 residues. CDR1 and CDR2 from the germline V gene are MNHEY and SVGEGT. The DNA of the CDR3 is TGTGCCAGCAGTTACCTAGCGGGAGGGCCGTTGACCCAGTACTTC. Protein product: CASSYLAGGPLTQYF.

This clonotype was counted at least ten times. The chain couples TRBV20-1 to TRBJ2-3, with 12 bases fitting TRBD2. CDR1 DFQATT and CDR2 SNEGSKA come from the germline V gene (reference sequence). The CDR3 is 17 residues long. The V segment lost 0 bases and the J segment 5 bases; nucleotides outside the gene matches: 9. The CDR3 DNA reads TGCAGTGCTAGAGATTTTCTGACTAGCGGGAGTTTAGATACGCAGTATTTT. It translates to CSARDFLTSGSLDTQYF.

This chain links TRBV4-3 with TRBJ2-3, with D perhaps matching TRBD2 (6 bases). The CDR3 sequence is 14 residues long. The V gene's germline CDR1 is LGHNA and CDR2 YSLEER. Trimming stripped 0 bases from V and 3 bases from J, with 7 bases between. The DNA of the CDR3 is TGCGCCAGCAGCCAAGAGAGCGGGACAGATACGCAGTATTTT. It encodes CASSQESGTDTQYF.

The chain carries TRBV2 and TRBJ2-2, with 12 positions matching TRBD2. The CDR3 has 19 amino acids. With V trimmed by 3 bases and J by 2 bases, 10 bases remained unmatched. CDR1 SNHLY and CDR2 FYNNEI come from the germline V gene. This chain's CDR3 is CASSEWLAGGPGNTGELFF. CDR3 coding DNA: TGTGCCAGCAGTGAGTGGCTAGCGGGAGGGCCTGGAAACACCGGGGAGCTGTTTTTT.

This clonotype showed up just a few times. The genes are TRBV6-1 and TRBJ2-5; TRBD1 aligns across 10 bases. This CDR3 region has 15 residues. The germline V gene has CDR1 MNHNS and CDR2 SASEGT. V lost 11 bases, J lost 3 bases, and 12 bases stayed unmatched. Here the CDR3 DNA reads TGTGCCGACCTAATATCGGGGACAGGGGAAGAGACCCAGTACTTC. Protein: CADLISGTGEETQYF.

This chain connects TRBV6-5 to TRBJ1-1; no clear D gene. CDR3 length: 16 residues. CDR1 is MNHEY and CDR2 is SVGAGI in the germline V gene. The ends were cut back, 6 bases at V and 0 bases at J, with 17 bases in the middle. For the CDR3, the DNA is TGTGCCAGCAGCACTCGCACTGGGCCAATGAACACTGAAGCTTTCTTT. This encodes CASSTRTGPMNTEAFF.

This chain links TRBV30 with TRBJ2-2; weak D call: TRBD1 (6 bases). V was cut by 1 base and J by 0 bases, with 6 bases left in between. Germline V CDR1 and CDR2: GTSNPN, SVGIG (reference sequence). The CDR3 extends over 14 amino acids. The CDR3 region is CAWSGTANTGELFF. DNA of the CDR3: TGTGCCTGGAGTGGGACAGCGAACACCGGGGAGCTGTTTTTT.

The chain carries TRBV5-5 and TRBJ2-1; TRBD1 aligns across 7 bases. The V gene's germline CDR1 is SGHKS and CDR2 YYEKEE (reference sequence). This CDR3 is built from 16 residues. With 4 bases clipped from V and 4 bases from J, the junction kept 11 bases outside the gene matches. The CDR3 bases are TGTGCCAGCAGCACTGCTACAGGGGTCCTATACAATGAGCAGTTCTTC. It codes for CASSTATGVLYNEQFF.

As concerns this clonotype: This may be a read error: a much more frequent sequence differs by one nucleotide. The chain couples TRBV6-5 to TRBJ2-2; weak D call: TRBD1 (6 bases). The V end was cut by 0 bases, the J end by 10 bases, with 12 bases between. Germline V gene lookup returns CDR1 MNHEY and CDR2 SVGAGI. The CDR3 has 14 residues. CDR3 protein: CASSYSTGAEELFF. CDR3 sequence (DNA): TGTGCCAGCAGTTACTCGACAGGTGCCGAGGAGCTGTTTTTT.

This clonotype was counted between two and nine times. The chain is built from TRBV12-1 and TRBJ2-1. TRBV12-1 is described as a pseudogene. The CDR3 runs 14 residues. This CDR3 reads CASSFLGNYNEQFF. CDR3 coding DNA: TGTGCCAGCAGCTTCTTGGGAAACTACAATGAGCAGTTCTTC.

This clonotype was observed at least ten times. CDR3 region: CASSFVSGTDTQYF. The CDR3 bases are TGCGCCAGCAGCTTTGTTAGCGGCACAGATACGCAGTATTTT. The chain joins TRBV5-1 to TRBJ2-3; maybe TRBD2 (5 bases). CDR3 length: 14 residues. Between the trimmed V and J ends, which lost 2 bases and 1 base, there was a span of 8 bases. Germline V gene lookup returns CDR1 SGHRS and CDR2 YFSETQ.

The gene calls are TRBV5-6 and TRBJ1-2; D is unresolved. Germline-derived CDR1 and CDR2 are SGHDT and YYEEEE. The V end was cut by 0 bases, the J end by 7 bases, with 7 bases between. CDR3 size: 12 residues. CDR3 sequence reads: CASSLGSAGYTF. CDR3 DNA sequence: TGTGCCAGCAGCTTGGGGTCGGCTGGCTACACCTTC.

This clonotype was counted between two and nine times. The chain uses TRBV7-2 and TRBJ2-5; D not resolved. CDR3 size: 12 residues. V was cut by 5 bases and J by 6 bases, with 10 bases left in between. CDR1 is SGHTA and CDR2 is FQGNSA in the germline V gene. The CDR3 bases are TGTGCCAGCAGCCCGGACCGTCAGACCCAGTACTTC. As protein: CASSPDRQTQYF.

This clonotype turned up a few times. J is TRBJ2-1 and V is TRBV7-2, with a weak D call TRBD1 (5 bases). Looked up from germline, CDR1 is SGHTA and CDR2 is FQGNSA. With 5 bases removed from V and 8 bases from J, the gap between germline ends came to 22 bases. This CDR3 is 16 amino acids long. The CDR3 bases are TGTGCCAGCAGCCGTATAGGACACCGCCCCGGCGATGAGCAGTTCTTC. Translation: CASSRIGHRPGDEQFF.

This clonotype turned up a few times. The chain employs TRBV12-3 or TRBV12-4 and TRBJ2-3; 10 bases map to TRBD1. The length of the CDR3 is 15 residues. V was pared by 5 bases and J by 5 bases, with 7 bases of the junction left unmatched. CDR3 nucleotide sequence: TGTGCCAGCAGTGCCCGGGGACAGGGGATAGATACGCAGTATTTT. The encoded protein is CASSARGQGIDTQYF.

The rearrangement joins TRBV27 to TRBJ2-1; 10 bases fit TRBD2. Germline CDR1 and CDR2: MNHEY and SMNVEV (reference sequence). V lost 5 bases to trimming and J lost 3 bases; unmatched junction nucleotides: 7. The CDR3 runs 16 residues. This chain's CDR3 is CASSPWASGSYNEQFF. The CDR3 DNA reads TGTGCCAGCAGTCCATGGGCTAGCGGGAGCTACAATGAGCAGTTCTTC.

The chain uses TRBV7-9 and TRBJ2-1; TRBD2 matches 8 bases. This CDR3 comprises 17 residues. Trimming removed 1 base from V and 8 bases from J; junction bases left unmatched: 13. Germline assignment: CDR1 SEHNR and CDR2 FQNEAQ (reference sequence). CDR3 bases: TGTGCCAGCAGCTTAGGTGAAGGAGCGGGAGTAAGAGATGAGCAGTTCTTC. As protein: CASSLGEGAGVRDEQFF.

Many counts were recorded for this clonotype. CDR3 region: CASSFRQGGYYGYTF. CDR3 DNA: TGTGCCAGCAGTTTTCGGCAGGGAGGATACTATGGCTACACCTTC. The chain links TRBV12-3 or TRBV12-4 to TRBJ1-2, with D perhaps matching TRBD1 (5 bases). The V end was cut by 3 bases, the J end by 3 bases, with 14 bases between. The CDR3 contains 15 residues.

The table lists this clonotype with a few counts. The chain couples TRBV12-3 or TRBV12-4 to TRBJ1-2; the D gene is possibly TRBD1 (5 bases). The V and J ends lost 5 bases and 6 bases respectively, with 16 bases between them. The CDR3 loop spans 14 amino acids. CDR3 protein: CASSVWGKTDGYTF. CDR3 sequence (DNA): TGTGCCAGCAGTGTCTGGGGGAAGACGGATGGCTACACCTTC.

This clonotype appeared many times. V and J are TRBV12-3 or TRBV12-4 and TRBJ2-3; 9 bases align to TRBD2. V shed 8 bases, J shed 2 bases, and the junction held 5 bases outside the gene matches. This CDR3 contains 14 residues. In DNA, the CDR3 is TGTGCCAGCCGGCAGCGGGAGGCCACAGATACGCAGTATTTT. It specifies CASRQREATDTQYF.

This clonotype turned up a few times. The CDR3 region is CASSLSNSGASQPQHF. CDR3 sequence (DNA): TGTGCCAGCAGTTTATCCAACAGCGGGGCCAGTCAGCCCCAGCATTTT. The V gene is TRBV27, the J gene TRBJ1-5; D might be TRBD1 (5 bases). Germline-derived CDR1 and CDR2 are MNHEY and SMNVEV (reference sequence). Trimming shortened V by 0 bases and J by 6 bases, and 15 bases separated the two germline ends. The CDR3 runs 16 residues.

This clonotype has only a few counts. The chain employs TRBV5-1 and TRBJ2-7; D unresolved. CDR1 SGHRS and CDR2 YFSETQ come from the germline V gene. Trimming left V 0 bases short and J 3 bases short, with 10 bases between. The CDR3 has 14 residues. In DNA form, the CDR3 reads TGCGCCAGCAGCTTGGCTTCGGCTGACTACGAGCAGTACTTC. Translated, it gives CASSLASADYEQYF.